Presented here are 5 T cell receptor beta chains from one specimen sequenced in a study of blood T cell repertoires in COVID-19. Using immunoSEQ multiplex PCR, the repertoire was profiled, and TCRdb retains in-frame clones only, with some absent. The sample lists about 150,000 clones; 81% were seen once. The sequenced material came from peripheral blood. The receptors come from a human donor with acute or convalescent COVID-19. The donor label of this sample is uncertain.

The rearrangement joins TRBV27 to TRBJ2-7; TRBD1 agrees at 12 bases. The V and J ends lost 6 bases and 5 bases, in that order; junction bases with no gene match: 8. Germline lookup yields CDR1 MNHEY and CDR2 SMNVEV (reference sequence). CDR3 size: 15 residues. The CDR3: CASSLRGQGAHEQYF. DNA of the CDR3: TGTGCCAGCAGCCTCCGGGGACAGGGGGCCCACGAGCAGTACTTC.

This chain uses TRBV6-5 with TRBJ1-2, with 7 bases fitting TRBD1. V lost 7 bases and J lost 10; bases outside the gene matches: 9. The CDR3 is 12 residues long. Germline V gene sequence: CDR1 MNHEY, CDR2 SVGAGI. The CDR3 region is CASTPDRVAYTF. The CDR3 DNA reads TGTGCCAGCACCCCCGACAGGGTAGCCTACACCTTC.

The V call is TRBV30, the J call TRBJ1-6; 7 bases map to TRBD1. CDR3 length: 15 residues. Germline V gene sequence: CDR1 GTSNPN, CDR2 SVGIG (reference sequence). Germline trimming cut 4 bases from V and 7 bases from J; bases unmatched to any gene: 10. The CDR3 protein is CAWTLTGEENSPLHF. The CDR3 bases are TGTGCCTGGACCCTTACAGGGGAGGAAAATTCACCCCTCCACTTT.

This chain's CDR3 is CASSQAGGRTDTQYF. The DNA of the CDR3 is TGTGCCAGCAGCCAAGCGGGGGGACGGACAGATACGCAGTATTTT. The V call is TRBV3-1 (or the pseudogene TRBV3-2), the J call TRBJ2-3; 7 bases are a match to TRBD2. Germline-derived CDR1 and CDR2 are LGHDT and YNNKEL (reference sequence). V lost 1 base, J lost 3 bases, and 4 bases stayed unmatched. This CDR3 spans 15 amino acids.

The V gene is TRBV12-3 or TRBV12-4, the J gene TRBJ1-5, with a possible D match to TRBD1 (5 bases). The ends were cut back, 3 bases at V and 7 bases at J, with 7 bases in the middle. This CDR3 region has 12 residues. CDR3 nucleotides: TGTGCCAGCAGTTTTGGGGGGCAGCCCCAGCATTTT. Protein product: CASSFGGQPQHF.